The clone carrying this T cell receptor (beta chain) was seen at least ten times. TCR beta VDJ combinations and CDR3 sequences were profiled from genomic DNA. From the reads, TCRdb called clonotypes with MiXCR, one entry per CDR3 protein. Of about 470,000 distinct CDR3 sequences listed, around 32% are singletons. These data belong to a study of CD8+CD57+ T cells in acquired aplastic anemia. Germline CDR1 and CDR2: DFQATT and SNEGSKA (reference sequence). Trimming at V came to 1 base and at J to 7 bases, leaving 7 bases not matched to a gene. CDR3 size: 15 residues. Sequencing was done on patients that had shown CD8+CD57+ cell expansion by flow cytometry.

The receptor comes from a human donor with aplastic anemia. The J gene is TRBJ2-7, the V gene TRBV20-1, with TRBD2 matching 13 bases. The sequencing input was sorted CD4+, CD8+, or CD8+CD57+ T cells (not recorded which) from PBMCs. CDR3 sequence: CSARGGTSGKWEQYF. Written as DNA, the CDR3 is TGCAGTGCTAGAGGGGGGACTAGCGGGAAGTGGGAGCAGTACTTC.